The 30 T cell receptor beta chains in this list originate from one sample, sequenced in a study of blood T cell repertoires in COVID-19. Clones were read by immunoSEQ multiplex PCR, and TCRdb kept only the in-frame ones, dropping some. The sample has approximately 100,000 clones; approximately 89% are singletons. Material for sequencing was peripheral blood. These receptors came from a woman older than 75 in a cohort sampled during active COVID-19.

As to this clone: An end of the junction does not agree with germline; a read error may underlie this. J is TRBJ2-2 and V is TRBV7-7, with 9 nucleotides matching TRBD1. From germline, CDR1 is SSHAT and CDR2 FNYEAQ (reference sequence). This CDR3 contains 16 residues. This CDR3 is CASSLGDRVGTGELFF. The CDR3 bases are TGTGCTAGCAGCTTAGGGGACAGGGTCGGCACCGGGGAGCTGTTTTTT.

The gene calls are TRBV7-9 and TRBJ2-2, with D possibly being TRBD2 (5 bases). Trimming took 3 bases from V and 11 from J, leaving 10 bases between them. The CDR3 runs 12 residues. Germline assignment: CDR1 SEHNR and CDR2 FQNEAQ (reference sequence). The CDR3: CASSFSSGELFF. In nucleotides, the CDR3 is TGTGCCAGCAGCTTTTCGAGCGGAGAGCTGTTTTTT.

V gene TRBV19 combines with J gene TRBJ2-7; TRBD2 aligns across 9 bases. CDR3 length equals 15 residues. Germline values: CDR1 LNHDA, CDR2 SQIVND (reference sequence). Trimming at V came to 5 bases and at J to 7 bases, leaving 12 bases not matched to a gene. CDR3 nucleotide sequence: TGTGCCAGTAGTGTGACTAGCGGAAAGACGCGGGAGCAGTACTTC. This codes for CASSVTSGKTREQYF. Full variable domain (rest looked up from reference TRBV19 and TRBJ2-7): DGGITQSPKYLFRKEGQNVTLSCEQNLNHDAMYWYRQDPGQGLRLIYYSQIVNDFQKGDIAEGYSVSREKKESFPLTVTSAQKNPTAFYLCASSVTSGKTREQYFGPGTRLTVT.

The V and J genes are TRBV30 and TRBJ1-1, with TRBD1 matching over 10 bases. CDR1 and CDR2 (germline): GTSNPN, SVGIG (reference sequence). V shed 8 bases and J 1 base; nucleotides not matched to a gene: 4. The length of the CDR3 is 13 residues. CDR3 coding DNA: TGTGCCAGACGACAGGGGGCGAACACTGAAGCTTTCTTT. Translated, it gives CARRQGANTEAFF.

The chain employs TRBV21-1 and TRBJ1-2; no DNA check was done on the table's D call, TRBD1. TRBV21-1 constitutes a pseudogene. The CDR3 is 12 amino acids. CDR3 in DNA: TGTGCCAGCAACCTGACAGGGGTTGGCTACACCTTC. It yields the protein CASNLTGVGYTF.

The chain uses TRBV4-2 and TRBJ2-1, with D possibly TRBD2 on 5 matching bases. The CDR3 is 13 amino acids. V shed 6 bases and J shed 10 bases, with 16 bases lying between them. Germline V CDR1 and CDR2: LGHNA, YNFKEQ. The CDR3 loop reads CASSPLDSREQFF. CDR3 DNA: TGTGCCAGCAGTCCACTAGACTCAAGGGAGCAGTTCTTC.

The rearrangement joins TRBV25-1 to TRBJ1-5; no clear D gene. The CDR3 covers 12 residues. V was pared by 3 bases and J by 9 bases, with 9 bases between. The germline V gene has CDR1 MGHDK and CDR2 SYGVNS. CDR3 sequence (DNA): TGTGCCAGCAGTGATGGGGAGAGGCCCCAGCATTTT. As protein: CASSDGERPQHF.

V gene TRBV30 combines with J gene TRBJ1-5; D is possibly TRBD1 (6 bases). Germline values: CDR1 GTSNPN, CDR2 SVGIG (reference sequence). Trimming removed 4 bases at V and 1 base at J, with 8 bases between. The CDR3 totals 13 residues. The CDR3 sequence is CAWNGQSNQPQHF. The CDR3, as DNA: TGTGCCTGGAACGGACAGAGCAATCAGCCCCAGCATTTT.

The chain's CDR3 is CASSSAGTVYEQYF. The CDR3 DNA sequence: TGTGCCAGCAGTTCCGCGGGGACAGTCTACGAGCAGTACTTC. This rearrangement joins TRBV7-9 to TRBJ2-7; maybe TRBD1 (7 bases). The V gene lost 6 bases and the J gene lost 3 bases, with 15 bases spanning the gap. This CDR3 comprises 14 residues. Looked up from germline, CDR1 is SEHNR and CDR2 is FQNEAQ (reference sequence). The full variable domain, with the rest looked up from reference TRBV7-9 and TRBJ2-7, is DTGVSQNPRHKITKRGQNVTFRCDPISEHNRLYWYRQTLGQGPEFLTYFQNEAQLEKSRLLSDRFSAERPKGSFSTLEIQRTEQGDSAMYLCASSSAGTVYEQYFGPGTRLTVT.

V usage is TRBV3-1 (or the pseudogene TRBV3-2) and J usage is TRBJ2-7, with D tentatively TRBD1 (5 bases). The germline V gene has CDR1 LGHDT and CDR2 YNNKEL (reference sequence). The V and J ends lost 0 bases and 2 bases respectively, with 8 bases between them. The CDR3 has 14 amino acids. The chain's CDR3 is CASSQDLTAYEQYF. The CDR3 nucleotides read TGTGCCAGCAGCCAAGATCTGACAGCCTACGAGCAGTACTTC.

CDR3 loop: CASTAPERRGALTDTQYF. CDR3 DNA: TGCGCCAGCACTGCACCCGAACGGCGGGGAGCGCTCACAGATACGCAGTATTTT. The genes are TRBV10-1 and TRBJ2-3; a possible D gene is TRBD2 (6 bases). This CDR3 spans 18 amino acids. Looked up from germline, CDR1 is WNHNN and CDR2 is SYGVQD (reference sequence). The germline V and J ends were trimmed by 7 bases and 2 bases, with 25 bases remaining between them.

The V and J genes are TRBV11-1 and TRBJ2-5, with TRBD2 matching over 7 bases. Germline values: CDR1 SGHAT, CDR2 FQDESV (reference sequence). V gave up 4 bases and J gave up 3 bases; unmatched junction bases: 2. This CDR3 comprises 13 residues. The CDR3 region has the DNA TGTGCCAGCAGCTCCCTAGCGGAAGAGACCCAGTACTTC. Amino acid sequence: CASSSLAEETQYF.

The rearrangement joins TRBV5-1 to TRBJ2-1; TRBD2 agrees at 11 bases. V lost 3 bases to trimming and J lost 12 bases; unmatched junction nucleotides: 11. The CDR3 loop spans 15 amino acids. Germline V gene lookup returns CDR1 SGHRS and CDR2 YFSETQ. The CDR3 reads CASSYDASGGISQFF. Here the CDR3 DNA reads TGCGCCAGCAGCTACGACGCTAGCGGGGGGATCTCGCAGTTCTTC.

This clone was seen a handful of times. V is TRBV11-2 and J is TRBJ1-3; no definite D call. Germline assignment: CDR1 SGHAT and CDR2 FQNNGV. CDR3 size: 15 residues. V lost 0 bases and J 0 bases, leaving 6 bases between the germline ends. CDR3 loop: CASSLDFGSGNTIYF. CDR3 bases: TGTGCCAGCAGCTTAGATTTCGGCTCTGGAAACACCATATATTTT.

V usage is TRBV19 and J usage is TRBJ2-4, with 11 bases aligning to TRBD1. The CDR3 runs 14 residues. Unmatched junction bases numbered 7, after V lost 7 bases and J lost 8 bases. CDR1 is LNHDA, CDR2 SQIVND, per germline (reference sequence). The CDR3 sequence is CASTPDRGRDIQYF. The CDR3, as DNA: TGTGCCAGTACTCCGGACAGGGGGCGTGACATTCAGTACTTC.

The CDR3 loop is CASSLPYRPGGYTF. For the CDR3, the DNA is TGTGCCAGCAGTTTGCCCTACCGACCGGGGGGCTACACCTTC. This chain uses TRBV28 with TRBJ1-2; D ambiguous. Germline CDR1 reads MDHEN; CDR2 reads SYDVKM. V lost 3 bases and J 8 bases, leaving 16 bases between the germline ends. The CDR3 is 14 residues long.

The chain links TRBV27 to TRBJ1-1; D may be TRBD1 (6 bases). The CDR3 consists of 14 residues. V lost 2 bases to trimming and J lost 7 bases, with 14 bases between them. Germline loops: CDR1 MNHEY, CDR2 SMNVEV (reference sequence). DNA of the CDR3: TGTGCCAGCAGTTTACAGGGGCTATATGGTGAAGCTTTCTTT. Its translation: CASSLQGLYGEAFF.

This chain uses TRBV27 with TRBJ2-7, with 9 bases fitting TRBD2. V trimming: 8 bases; J trimming: 0 bases; junction bases outside the gene matches: 8. Germline loops: CDR1 MNHEY, CDR2 SMNVEV (reference sequence). The CDR3 contains 15 residues. CDR3 protein: CASCPKGLASYEQYF. The CDR3 DNA sequence: TGTGCCAGCTGCCCGAAGGGACTAGCCTCCTACGAGCAGTACTTC.

The genes are TRBV6-5 and TRBJ1-5; maybe TRBD1 (6 bases). Germline CDR1 MNHEY, CDR2 SVGAGI. There are 15 residues in the CDR3. Between the trimmed V and J ends, which lost 10 bases and 5 bases, there was a span of 21 bases. CDR3 in DNA: TGTGCCACCCCCGGGGACACCGGTCGAGATCAGCCCCAGCATTTT. It is translated as CATPGDTGRDQPQHF.

The gene calls are TRBV6-6 and TRBJ2-1; 8 nucleotides match TRBD2. The germline V gene encodes CDR1 MNHNY and CDR2 SVGAGI (reference sequence). Unmatched junction bases numbered 10, after V lost 6 bases and J lost 6 bases. The CDR3 sequence is 15 residues long. The CDR3 here is CASSLGGRPPNEQFF. As DNA, the CDR3 is TGTGCCAGCAGCCTAGGCGGGAGGCCCCCCAATGAGCAGTTCTTC.

The chain uses TRBV5-1 and TRBJ1-1; tentative D call: TRBD1 (6 bases). In germline, CDR1 is SGHRS, CDR2 YFSETQ. Trimming pared 1 base from V and 0 bases from J, leaving 13 bases between. This CDR3 has 16 residues. CDR3 in DNA: TGCGCCAGCAGCTTGTTTCAAGGACAGATGAACACTGAAGCTTTCTTT. It yields the protein CASSLFQGQMNTEAFF.

The DNA for the CDR3 is TGTGCCAGTAGTGAGGAGGGGTCCTGGGGCTACACCTTC. Amino acid sequence: CASSEEGSWGYTF. The chain recombines TRBV19 with TRBJ1-2; D may be TRBD1 (5 bases). The ends were cut back, 5 bases at V and 8 bases at J, with 15 bases in the middle. CDR3 size: 13 residues. Germline loops: CDR1 LNHDA, CDR2 SQIVND (reference sequence).

The chain couples TRBV29-1 to TRBJ2-7; TRBD1 might be the D (6 bases). Germline V gene lookup returns CDR1 SQVTM and CDR2 ANQGSEA. V gave up 0 bases and J gave up 2 bases, with 11 bases separating them. This CDR3 comprises 14 residues. CDR3 sequence reads: CSVEEGAGAYEQYF. The CDR3 bases are TGCAGCGTTGAAGAGGGGGCAGGGGCCTACGAGCAGTACTTC.

Only one count was recorded for this clone. The V gene is TRBV6-5, the J gene TRBJ2-1; 9 bases map to TRBD2. The CDR3 extends over 15 amino acids. The J segment lost 5 bases and the V segment lost 6 bases, leaving 8 bases of the junction unmatched. CDR1 is MNHEY and CDR2 is SVGAGI in the germline V gene. Written as DNA, the CDR3 is TGTGCCAGCAGGCCCGGCGGGGGGGCGGACAATGAGCAGTTCTTC. Amino acids: CASRPGGGADNEQFF.

This sequence joins TRBV10-2 and TRBJ1-6; 7 bases line up with TRBD1. Germline V gene lookup returns CDR1 WSHSY and CDR2 SAAADI. V lost 5 bases to trimming and J lost 0 bases; unmatched junction nucleotides: 7. CDR3 length equals 17 residues. CDR3 coding DNA: TGCGCCAGCAGTTGGGACAGTAGGAGCTCCTATAATTCACCCCTCCACTTT. It codes for CASSWDSRSSYNSPLHF.

The chain links TRBV4-2 to TRBJ1-4; D is perhaps TRBD1 (5 bases). This CDR3 has 18 amino acids. Per germline, CDR1 LGHNA and CDR2 YNFKEQ. V lost 3 bases and J lost 3, with 20 bases in between. For the CDR3, the DNA is TGTGCCAGCAGCCAGCAGGGTTTGGGCCAGGTGGCTAATGAAAAACTGTTTTTT. This sequence encodes CASSQQGLGQVANEKLFF.

The J gene is TRBJ2-7, the V gene TRBV10-3; D remains unclear. Trimming took 3 bases from V and 0 from J, leaving 12 bases between them. Germline V gene lookup returns CDR1 ENHRY and CDR2 SYGVKD. This CDR3 comprises 15 residues. The CDR3 spells CAISDGPGSSYEQYF. DNA for the CDR3: TGTGCCATCAGTGATGGGCCAGGCAGCTCCTACGAGCAGTACTTC.

V usage is TRBV21-1 and J usage is TRBJ2-1; the table's D call, TRBD1, has no DNA check behind it. TRBV21-1 is assigned pseudogene status. The CDR3 spans 19 residues. The DNA for the CDR3 is TGTGCCAGCAGCACAAGGGACAGGGGCTACGGGAGGGCCCACAATGAGCAGTTCTTC. Its protein product is CASSTRDRGYGRAHNEQFF.

This clone was recorded only once. The rearrangement joins TRBV5-1 to TRBJ2-1; TRBD2 aligns across 7 bases. Germline V CDR1 and CDR2: SGHRS, YFSETQ. Germline trimming cut 0 bases from V and 4 bases from J; bases unmatched to any gene: 4. The length of the CDR3 is 15 residues. This CDR3 is CASSLVGGGYNEQFF. For the CDR3, the DNA is TGCGCCAGCAGCTTGGTGGGCGGGGGTTACAATGAGCAGTTCTTC.

The chain employs TRBV28 and TRBJ1-2; D is ambiguous. The CDR3 is made up of 13 amino acids. Per the germline V gene, CDR1 is MDHEN and CDR2 is SYDVKM. Trimming left V 3 bases short and J 3 bases short, with 8 bases between. CDR3: CASSFLRDYGYTF. The CDR3 DNA follows: TGTGCCAGCAGTTTCCTGAGGGACTATGGCTACACCTTC.